The present T cell receptor (beta chain) was sequenced within a study of cytomegalovirus exposure and HLA in healthy donors. The length of the CDR3 is 13 residues. Germline CDR1 is SGHRS and CDR2 is YFSETQ. V lost 5 bases, J lost 2 bases, and 10 bases lay in between. Only in-frame clones appear in the TCRdb table, and some are missing; sequencing was by immunoSEQ multiplex PCR. The profile covers about 130,000 clones, with about nine tenths appearing a single time and roughly 1.4% taken by the ten largest. The receptor was derived from a man aged 25-45 years in good health and CMV-seronegative. This chain connects TRBV5-1 to TRBJ2-5; perhaps TRBD1 as D (5 bases). Sequences were obtained from PBMCs. The CDR3 coding sequence is TGCGCCAGCAGTAGGGGCTTTCAAGAGACCCAGTACTTC. Its protein is CASSRGFQETQYF.